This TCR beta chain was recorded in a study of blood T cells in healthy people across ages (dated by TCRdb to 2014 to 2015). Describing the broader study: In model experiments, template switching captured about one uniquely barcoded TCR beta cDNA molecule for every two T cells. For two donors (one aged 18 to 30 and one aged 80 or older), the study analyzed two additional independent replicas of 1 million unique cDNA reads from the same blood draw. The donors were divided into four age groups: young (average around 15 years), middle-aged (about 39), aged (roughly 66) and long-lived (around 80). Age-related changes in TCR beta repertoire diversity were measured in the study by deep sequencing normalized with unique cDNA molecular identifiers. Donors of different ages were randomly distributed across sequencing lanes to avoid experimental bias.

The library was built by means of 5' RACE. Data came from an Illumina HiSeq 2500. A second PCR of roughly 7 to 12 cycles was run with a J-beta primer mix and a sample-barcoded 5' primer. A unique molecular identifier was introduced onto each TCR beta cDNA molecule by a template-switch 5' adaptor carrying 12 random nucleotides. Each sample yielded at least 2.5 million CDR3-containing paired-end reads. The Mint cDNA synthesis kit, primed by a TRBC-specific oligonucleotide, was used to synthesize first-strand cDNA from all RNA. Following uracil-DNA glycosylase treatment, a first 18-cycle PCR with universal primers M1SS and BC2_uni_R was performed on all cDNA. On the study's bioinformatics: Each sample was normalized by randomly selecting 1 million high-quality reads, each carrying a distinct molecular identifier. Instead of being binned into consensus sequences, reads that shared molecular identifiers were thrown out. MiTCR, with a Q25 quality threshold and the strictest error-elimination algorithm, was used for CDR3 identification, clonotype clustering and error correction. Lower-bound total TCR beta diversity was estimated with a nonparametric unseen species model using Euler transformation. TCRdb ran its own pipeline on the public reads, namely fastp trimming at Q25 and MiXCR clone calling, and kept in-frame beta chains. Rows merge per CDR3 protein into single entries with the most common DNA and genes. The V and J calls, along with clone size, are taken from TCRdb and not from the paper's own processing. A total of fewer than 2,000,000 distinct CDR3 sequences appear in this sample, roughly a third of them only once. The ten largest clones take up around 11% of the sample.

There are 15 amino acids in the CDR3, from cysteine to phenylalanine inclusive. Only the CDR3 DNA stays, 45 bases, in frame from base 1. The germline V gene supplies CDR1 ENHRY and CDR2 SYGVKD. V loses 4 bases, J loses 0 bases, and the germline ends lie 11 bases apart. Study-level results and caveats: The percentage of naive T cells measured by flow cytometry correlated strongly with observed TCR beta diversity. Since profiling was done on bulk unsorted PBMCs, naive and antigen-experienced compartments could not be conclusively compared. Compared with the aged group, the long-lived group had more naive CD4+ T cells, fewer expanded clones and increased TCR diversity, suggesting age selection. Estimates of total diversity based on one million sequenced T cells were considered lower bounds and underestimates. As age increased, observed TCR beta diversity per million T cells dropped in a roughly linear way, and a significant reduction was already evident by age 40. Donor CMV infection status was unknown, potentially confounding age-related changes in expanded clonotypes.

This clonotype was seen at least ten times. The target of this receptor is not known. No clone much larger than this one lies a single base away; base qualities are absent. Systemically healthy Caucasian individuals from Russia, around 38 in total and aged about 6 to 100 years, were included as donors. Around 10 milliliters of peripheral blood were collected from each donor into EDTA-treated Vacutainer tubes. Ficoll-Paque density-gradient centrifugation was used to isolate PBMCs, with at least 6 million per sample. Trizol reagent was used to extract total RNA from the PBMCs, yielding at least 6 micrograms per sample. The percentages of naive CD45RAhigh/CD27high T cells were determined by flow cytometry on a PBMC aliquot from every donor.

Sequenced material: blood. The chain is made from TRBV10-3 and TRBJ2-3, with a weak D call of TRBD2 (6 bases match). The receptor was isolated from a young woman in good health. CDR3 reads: CAISGGLRSTDTQYF. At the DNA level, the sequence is TGTGCCATCAGTGGTGGACTACGGAGCACAGATACGCAGTATTTT.